These 17 T cell receptor beta chains originate from one sample sequenced in a study of blood T cell repertoires in COVID-19. Using immunoSEQ multiplex PCR, the repertoire was profiled, and TCRdb retains in-frame clones only, with some absent. Here the sample spans 150,000 to 200,000 clones, 70% to 90% being singletons. The specimen was PBMCs or T cells enriched from blood (not recorded which). These receptors originate from a middle-aged man who had recovered from COVID-19.

The V call is TRBV7-3, the J call TRBJ2-3; D uncertain. The V and J ends lost 1 base and 6 bases respectively, with 11 bases between them. This CDR3 is 14 amino acids long. CDR1 is SGHTA and CDR2 is FQGTGA in the germline V gene. CDR3 protein: CASSLSPGADTQYF. In nucleotides, the CDR3 is TGTGCCAGCAGCTTAAGCCCCGGAGCTGATACGCAGTATTTT. The complete variable domain, with remaining parts taken from reference TRBV7-3 and TRBJ2-3, reads GAGVSQTPSNKVTEKGKYVELRCDPISGHTALYWYRQSLGQGPEFLIYFQGTGAADDSGLPNDRFFAVRPEGSVSTLKIQRTERGDSAVYLCASSLSPGADTQYFGPGTRLTVL.

V is TRBV7-6 and J is TRBJ1-1; possibly TRBD1 for D (5 bases). This CDR3 comprises 17 residues. Deletions cut 1 base from V and 0 bases from J, with 15 bases between. CDR1 is SGHVS, CDR2 FNYEAQ, per germline. This CDR3 is CASSLVSGGRMNTEAFF. CDR3 DNA sequence: TGTGCCAGCAGCTTAGTTTCGGGGGGACGGATGAACACTGAAGCTTTCTTT.

This clone was seen only a few times. The chain carries TRBV9 and TRBJ1-5; no clear D gene. In germline, CDR1 is SGDLS, CDR2 YYNGEE. The CDR3 runs 15 residues. V was shortened by 0 bases and J by 7 bases, with 14 bases between the two germline ends. Here the CDR3 DNA reads TGTGCCAGCAGCGTAGCTGACACGCGAGGGCAGCCCCAGCATTTT. Amino acid sequence: CASSVADTRGQPQHF.

In its sample, this clone was seen once. The chain couples TRBV21-1 to TRBJ1-5. TRBV21-1 is a pseudogene segment. This CDR3 region has 15 residues. The CDR3 region has the DNA TGTGCCAGCAGCAGTCGAGGAATTGAGGATCAGCCCCAGCATTTT. Protein: CASSSRGIEDQPQHF.

This clone was counted ten times or more. The chain has TRBV9 and TRBJ2-2, with 12 bases lining up with TRBD2. Germline V gene data show CDR1 as SGDLS and CDR2 as YYNGEE. Trimming removed 4 bases from V and 5 bases from J; junction bases left unmatched: 21. The CDR3 has 21 amino acids. The CDR3 nucleotides read TGTGCCAGCAGCCCTAATCGAGGTCTAGCGGGGGGGCGGAGGTTTACCGGGGAGCTGTTTTTT. It encodes CASSPNRGLAGGRRFTGELFF. The variable domain in full, with the rest retrieved from reference TRBV9 and TRBJ2-2, is DSGVTQTPKHLITATGQRVTLRCSPRSGDLSVYWYQQSLDQGLQFLIQYYNGEERAKGNILERFSAQQFPDLHSELNLSSLELGDSALYFCASSPNRGLAGGRRFTGELFFGEGSRLTVL.

A single count supports this clone. The rearrangement links TRBV3-1 (or the pseudogene TRBV3-2) to TRBJ2-1; 16 bases agree with TRBD2. The V gene's germline CDR1 is LGHDT and CDR2 YNNKEL (reference sequence). The CDR3 extends over 20 amino acids. Trimming at V came to 0 bases and at J to 6 bases, leaving 11 bases not matched to a gene. The CDR3 protein is CASSQDLPGTSGGAGNEQFF. The CDR3 bases are TGTGCCAGCAGCCAAGATCTCCCCGGGACTAGCGGGGGGGCCGGCAATGAGCAGTTCTTC.

This chain uses TRBV4-1 with TRBJ1-1, with 7 bases lining up with TRBD1. V was clipped by 2 bases and J by 3 bases; unmatched bases: 3. Per germline, CDR1 MGHRA and CDR2 YSYEKL. The CDR3 is 14 residues long. The CDR3, as DNA: TGCGCCAGCAGCCAAAGGACAGGCCACACTGAAGCTTTCTTT. This sequence encodes CASSQRTGHTEAFF.

The rearrangement uses TRBV29-1 and TRBJ1-3; D unclear. Germline V lookup: CDR1 SQVTM, CDR2 ANQGSEA. This CDR3 region has 13 residues. V lost 5 bases to trimming and J lost 0 bases, with 8 bases between them. DNA for the CDR3: TGCAGCGTTTTAAGTAGCTCTGGAAACACCATATATTTT. Protein sequence: CSVLSSSGNTIYF.

The genes are TRBV2 and TRBJ2-5; unclear D gene. The CDR3 contains 15 residues. CDR1 is SNHLY, CDR2 FYNNEI, per germline. Between the trimmed V and J ends, which lost 3 bases and 5 bases, there was a span of 16 bases. The CDR3 DNA sequence: TGTGCCAGCAGTGAGACCTTTAGGCGGCCGGAGACCCAGTACTTC. Protein product: CASSETFRRPETQYF.

This clone was counted once. As DNA, the CDR3 is TGTGCCAGTTCAGGGGCAGGTCGTCTGGGTGAGCAGTTCTTC. Its translation is CASSGAGRLGEQFF. The gene calls are TRBV19 and TRBJ2-1; tentative D call: TRBD1 (6 bases). The V gene's germline CDR1 is LNHDA and CDR2 SQIVND (reference sequence). With 8 bases removed from V and 9 bases from J, the gap between germline ends came to 20 bases. The CDR3 totals 14 residues. Full variable domain (remainder filled in from reference TRBV19 and TRBJ2-1): DGGITQSPKYLFRKEGQNVTLSCEQNLNHDAMYWYRQDPGQGLRLIYYSQIVNDFQKGDIAEGYSVSREKKESFPLTVTSAQKNPTAFYLCASSGAGRLGEQFFGPGTRLTVL.

Here the CDR3 DNA reads TGTGCCACCAGCGGAGGGTCGGGACAGCCCAACACTGAAGCTTTCTTT. This gives the protein CATSGGSGQPNTEAFF. V is TRBV15 and J is TRBJ1-1; TRBD1 matches at 7 bases. In germline, CDR1 is LNHNV, CDR2 YYDKDF (reference sequence). Losses at the gene ends were 5 bases for V and 2 bases for J; bases not matched to a gene: 11. CDR3 length equals 16 residues.

The chain has TRBV9 and TRBJ1-2, with D tentatively TRBD1 (5 bases). The CDR3 totals 14 residues. Per the germline V gene, CDR1 is SGDLS and CDR2 is YYNGEE. With 0 bases removed from V and 6 bases from J, the gap between germline ends came to 12 bases. The CDR3 is CASSVGTGHHGYTF. CDR3 in DNA: TGTGCCAGCAGCGTAGGAACAGGACACCATGGCTACACCTTC. The complete variable domain, with remaining parts taken from reference TRBV9 and TRBJ1-2, reads DSGVTQTPKHLITATGQRVTLRCSPRSGDLSVYWYQQSLDQGLQFLIQYYNGEERAKGNILERFSAQQFPDLHSELNLSSLELGDSALYFCASSVGTGHHGYTFGSGTRLTVV.

This rearrangement joins TRBV24-1 to TRBJ1-4; no definite D call. The CDR3 sequence is 12 residues long. Trimming pared 4 bases from V and 7 bases from J, leaving 6 bases between. Germline CDR1 reads KGHDR; CDR2 reads SFDVKD. The CDR3 region has the DNA TGTGCCACCAGTGAACGAGGTGAAAAACTGTTTTTT. This gives the protein CATSERGEKLFF.

V and J are TRBV15 and TRBJ2-3; 8 bases align to TRBD2. The length of the CDR3 is 16 residues. In germline, CDR1 is LNHNV, CDR2 YYDKDF (reference sequence). Trimming took 3 bases from V and 2 from J; bases not matched to a gene: 7. CDR3 region: CATSSDSGVLTDTQYF. The CDR3 nucleotides read TGTGCCACCAGCAGTGATAGCGGGGTCCTCACAGATACGCAGTATTTT.

CDR3 nucleotides: TGCAGCGTTGGAGGGGGGGGCTACGAGCAGTACTTC. It is translated as CSVGGGGYEQYF. The chain recombines TRBV29-1 with TRBJ2-7, with a weak D call TRBD2 (7 bases). Germline CDR1 SQVTM, CDR2 ANQGSEA. Trimming took 4 bases from V and 3 from J, leaving 10 bases between them. CDR3 length: 12 residues.

This clone was observed a few times. V and J are TRBV4-2 and TRBJ2-2, with 8 bases aligning to TRBD2. Germline CDR1 and CDR2: LGHNA and YNFKEQ. Germline trimming cut 0 bases from V and 5 bases from J; bases unmatched to any gene: 8. The CDR3 covers 17 residues. Written as DNA, the CDR3 is TGTGCCAGCAGCCAAGAAGTACGCGGGGGGCAGACCGGGGAGCTGTTTTTT. This encodes CASSQEVRGGQTGELFF.

This clone was counted ten times or more. This chain uses TRBV10-3 with TRBJ2-2, with 9 positions matching TRBD2. V was clipped by 3 bases and J by 0 bases; unmatched bases: 5. Germline CDR1 is ENHRY and CDR2 is SYGVKD. The CDR3 is made up of 17 amino acids. CDR3 nucleotide sequence: TGTGCCATCAGTGACGGCGGGGGGGCCCCGAACACCGGGGAGCTGTTTTTT. It yields the protein CAISDGGGAPNTGELFF.